Presented here are 7 T cell receptor beta chains from one specimen sequenced in a study of T cells in Graves' hyperthyroidism and ophthalmopathy. Template material for amplifying TCR beta CDR3 regions consisted of RNA transcripts. RT-PCR in the first round (using the HTBI primer set) targeted the TCR CDR3. TCRdb recomputed calls from the multiplex PCR reads with MiXCR, one row per CDR3 protein. The sample includes about 400,000 distinct CDR3 sequences, about 15% of them seen just once. Sequencing was performed on blood. Every receptor here comes from a young woman with Graves' hyperthyroidism.

The chain is built from TRBV18 and TRBJ1-1, with a tentative D call TRBD1 (6 bases). Per the germline V gene, CDR1 is KGHSH and CDR2 is LQKENI. The CDR3 length is 17 residues. V was clipped by 3 bases and J by 3 bases, with 20 bases between them. CDR3 in amino acids: CASSPVRDTGPYTEAFF. In DNA, the CDR3 is TGTGCCAGCTCACCTGTCCGGGACACCGGGCCTTACACTGAAGCTTTCTTT.

In its sample, this clonotype was seen many times. J is TRBJ2-2 and V is TRBV3-1, with TRBD2 matching 13 bases. Germline V lookup: CDR1 LGHDT, CDR2 YNNKEL (reference sequence). The length of the CDR3 is 18 residues. The V and J ends lost 1 base and 4 bases, in that order; junction bases with no gene match: 6. The CDR3 spells CASSQVGLAGAGTGELFF. Written as DNA, the CDR3 is TGTGCCAGCAGCCAAGTTGGACTAGCGGGAGCGGGCACCGGGGAGCTGTTTTTT.

This clonotype was counted ten times or more. V gene TRBV5-6 combines with J gene TRBJ2-7; D is possibly TRBD1 or TRBD2 (6 bases each). The germline V gene has CDR1 SGHDT and CDR2 YYEEEE. V was trimmed by 4 bases and J by 1 base, leaving 24 bases between them. This CDR3 comprises 18 residues. The CDR3 nucleotides read TGTGCCAGCAGCCTAATGACCCGGGGGCCTCTTACATCCTACGAGCAGTACTTC. This sequence encodes CASSLMTRGPLTSYEQYF.

The rearrangement uses TRBV13 and TRBJ2-1; 14 nucleotides line up with TRBD2. Germline values: CDR1 PRHDT, CDR2 FYEKMQ (reference sequence). Trimming removed 6 bases from V and 12 bases from J; junction bases left unmatched: 10. CDR3 length: 15 residues. CDR3 region: CASRERGLAGAGQFF. CDR3 DNA: TGTGCCAGCAGGGAGCGGGGACTAGCGGGAGCGGGGCAGTTCTTC.

This clonotype came up many times. The J gene is TRBJ2-7, the V gene TRBV28; D call uncertain. The CDR3 has 16 amino acids. The germline V gene encodes CDR1 MDHEN and CDR2 SYDVKM. V lost 6 bases to trimming and J lost 6 bases, with 24 bases between them. The CDR3 region is CASSKPLVGSDFEQYF. CDR3 DNA: TGTGCCAGCAGCAAACCCTTAGTAGGCTCAGATTTCGAGCAGTACTTC.

The table lists this clonotype with many counts. V and J are TRBV28 and TRBJ2-1; perhaps TRBD1 as D (6 bases). Germline V gives CDR1 MDHEN, CDR2 SYDVKM. Between the trimmed V and J ends, which lost 5 bases and 0 bases, there was a span of 17 bases. The CDR3 totals 17 residues. CDR3 coding DNA: TGTGCCAGCAGTCCCCCACAGGGATCTAGCTCCTACAATGAGCAGTTCTTC. Translated, it gives CASSPPQGSSSYNEQFF.

This clonotype was detected a few times. The chain employs TRBV12-3 or TRBV12-4 and TRBJ1-4, with 7 bases matching TRBD1. V gave up 0 bases and J gave up 8 bases; unmatched junction bases: 9. This CDR3 is 16 amino acids long. CDR3 nucleotides: TGTGCCAGCAGTTTAGCAGGGGGCGCGTCCGGGGAAAAACTGTTTTTT. It translates to CASSLAGGASGEKLFF.